This TCR beta chain originates from a study of T cell responses to AZD1222 COVID-19 vaccine. Per the germline V gene, CDR1 is LNHDA and CDR2 is SQIVND (reference sequence). Trimming cost V 3 bases and J 4 bases, with 9 bases left between them. CDR3 length: 13 amino acids. Remarks on this clone: Its antigen is currently unknown.

Whole-study findings and limits: The sample set comprised mostly white British donors with more females, and clonal diversity was possibly underestimated. Unmutated regions of variants are reportedly targeted by nearly half of spike-specific TCRs.

Libraries were prepared by immunoSEQ multiplex PCR; TCRdb keeps only in-frame clonotypes and omits some of them. Of about 100,000 clones in the sample, around nine tenths are singletons; the top ten hold over 15%. The sequence derives from an adult in good health. The V gene is TRBV19, the J gene TRBJ1-1; possible D gene TRBD1, 5 bases. The sample here was peripheral blood, taken on day 0 of AZD1222 vaccination. CDR3 sequence: CASSIRDSTEAFF. CDR3 in DNA: TGTGCCAGTAGTATCCGGGACTCCACTGAAGCTTTCTTT.